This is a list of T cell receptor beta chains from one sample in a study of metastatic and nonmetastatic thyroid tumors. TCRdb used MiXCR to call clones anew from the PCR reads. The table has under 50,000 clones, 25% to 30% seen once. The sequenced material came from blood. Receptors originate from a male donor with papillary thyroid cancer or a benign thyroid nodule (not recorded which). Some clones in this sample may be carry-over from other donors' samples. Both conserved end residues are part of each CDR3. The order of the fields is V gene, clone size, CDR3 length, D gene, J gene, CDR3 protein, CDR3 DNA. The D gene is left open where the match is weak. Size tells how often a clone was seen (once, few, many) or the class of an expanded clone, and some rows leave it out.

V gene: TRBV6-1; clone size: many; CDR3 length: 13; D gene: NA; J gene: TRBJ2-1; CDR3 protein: CASSTRLVNEQFF; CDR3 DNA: TGTGCCAGCAGTACACGACTAGTCAACGAGCAGTTCTTC
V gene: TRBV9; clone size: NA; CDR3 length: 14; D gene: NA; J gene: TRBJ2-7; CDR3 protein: CASSAYGVGYEQYF; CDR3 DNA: TGTGCCAGCAGCGCCTACGGGGTTGGGTACGAGCAGTACTTC
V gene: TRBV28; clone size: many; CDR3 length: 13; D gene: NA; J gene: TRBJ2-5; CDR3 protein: CASRTKTKETQYF; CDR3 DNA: TGTGCCAGCAGGACGAAAACGAAGGAGACCCAGTACTTC
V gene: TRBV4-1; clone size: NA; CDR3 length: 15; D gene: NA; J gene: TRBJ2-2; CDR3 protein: CASSQGARETGELFF; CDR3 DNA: TGCGCCAGCAGCCAAGGGGCCCGAGAGACCGGGGAGCTGTTTTTT
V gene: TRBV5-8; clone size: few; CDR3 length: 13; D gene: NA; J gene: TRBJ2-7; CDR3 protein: CASSLTGYYEQYF; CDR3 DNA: TGTGCCAGCAGCTTGACAGGGTATTACGAGCAGTACTTC
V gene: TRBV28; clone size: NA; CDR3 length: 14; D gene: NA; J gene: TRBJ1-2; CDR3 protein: CASSSRLLRTGYTF; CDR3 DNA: TGTGCCAGCAGTTCCCGACTCCTACGAACAGGCTACACCTTC
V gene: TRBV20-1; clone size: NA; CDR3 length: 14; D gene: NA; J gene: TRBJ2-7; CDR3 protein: CSARDPAGLEEQYF; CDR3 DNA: TGCAGTGCTAGAGATCCGGCAGGGTTGGAGGAGCAGTACTTC
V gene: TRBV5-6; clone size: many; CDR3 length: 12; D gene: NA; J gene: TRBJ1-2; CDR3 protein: CASRMGYYGYTF; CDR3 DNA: TGTGCCAGCAGGATGGGGTACTATGGCTACACCTTC
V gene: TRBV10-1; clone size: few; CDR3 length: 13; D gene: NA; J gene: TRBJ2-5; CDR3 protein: CASSGFPAGTQYF; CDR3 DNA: TGCGCCAGCAGTGGTTTCCCCGCGGGGACCCAGTACTTC
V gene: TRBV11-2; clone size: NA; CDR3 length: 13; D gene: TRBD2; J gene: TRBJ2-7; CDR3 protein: CASSLMGGDEQYF; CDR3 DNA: TGTGCCAGCAGCTTAATGGGGGGGGACGAGCAGTACTTC
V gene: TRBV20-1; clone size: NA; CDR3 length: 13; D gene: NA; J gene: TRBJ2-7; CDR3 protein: CSAPKEGSYEQYF; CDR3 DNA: TGCAGTGCCCCCAAGGAGGGCTCCTACGAGCAGTACTTC
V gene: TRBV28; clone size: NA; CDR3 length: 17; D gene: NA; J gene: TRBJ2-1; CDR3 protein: CASSLLAGLSSYNEQFF; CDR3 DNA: TGTGCCAGCAGTTTATTGGCGGGGTTGAGCTCCTACAACGAGCAGTTCTTC
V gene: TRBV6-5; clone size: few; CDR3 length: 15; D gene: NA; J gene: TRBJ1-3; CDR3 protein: CASSSPTGYGNTIYF; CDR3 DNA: TGTGCCAGCAGTTCTCCGACTGGGTACGGAAACACCATATATTTT
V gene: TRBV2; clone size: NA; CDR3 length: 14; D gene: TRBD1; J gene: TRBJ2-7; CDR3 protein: CASSVSTGVDEQYF; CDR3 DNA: TGTGCCAGCAGTGTTTCAACAGGGGTTGACGAGCAGTACTTC
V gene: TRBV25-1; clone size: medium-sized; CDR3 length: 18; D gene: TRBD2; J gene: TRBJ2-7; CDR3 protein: CASSDWGLAGPSLYEQYF; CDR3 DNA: TGTGCCAGCAGTGACTGGGGACTAGCGGGACCTTCCCTCTACGAGCAGTACTTC
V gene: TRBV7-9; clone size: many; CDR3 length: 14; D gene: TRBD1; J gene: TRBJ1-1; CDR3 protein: CASSLRDRVFEAFF; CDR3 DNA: TGTGCCAGCAGCCTCCGGGACAGGGTGTTTGAAGCTTTCTTT
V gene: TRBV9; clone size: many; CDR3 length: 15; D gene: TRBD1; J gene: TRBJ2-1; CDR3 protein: CASSVAGTGYNEQFF; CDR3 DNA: TGTGCCAGCAGCGTAGCCGGGACAGGGTACAATGAGCAGTTCTTC
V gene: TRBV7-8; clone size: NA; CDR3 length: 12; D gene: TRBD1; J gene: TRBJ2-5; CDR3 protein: CASSTGEETQYF; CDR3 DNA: TGTGCCAGTTCGACAGGGGAAGAGACCCAGTACTTC
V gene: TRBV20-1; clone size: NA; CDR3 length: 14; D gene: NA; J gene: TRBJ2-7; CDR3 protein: CSARDATRYHEQYF; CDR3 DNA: TGCAGTGCTAGAGACGCGACCCGGTACCACGAGCAGTACTTC
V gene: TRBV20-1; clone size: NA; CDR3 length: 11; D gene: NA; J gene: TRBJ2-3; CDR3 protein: CSAESSWTQYF; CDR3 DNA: TGCAGTGCTGAATCGAGCTGGACGCAGTATTTT
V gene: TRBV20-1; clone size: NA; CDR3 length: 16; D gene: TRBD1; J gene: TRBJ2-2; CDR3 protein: CSARDGGQGAAGELFF; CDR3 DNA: TGCAGTGCTAGAGATGGGGGACAGGGGGCCGCCGGGGAGCTGTTTTTT
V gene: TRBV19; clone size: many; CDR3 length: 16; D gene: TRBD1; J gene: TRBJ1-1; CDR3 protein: CASSILLRDRNTEAFF; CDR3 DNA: TGTGCCAGTAGTATCCTCCTCCGGGACAGGAACACTGAAGCTTTCTTT
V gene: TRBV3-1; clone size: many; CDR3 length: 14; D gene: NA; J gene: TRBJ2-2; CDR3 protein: CASSQEHRRGELFF; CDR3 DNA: TGTGCCAGCAGCCAAGAGCATAGAAGGGGGGAGCTGTTTTTT
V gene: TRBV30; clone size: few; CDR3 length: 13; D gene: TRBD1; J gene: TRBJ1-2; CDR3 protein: CAWRTGRRYGYTF; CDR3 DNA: TGTGCCTGGCGGACAGGGAGACGCTATGGCTACACCTTC
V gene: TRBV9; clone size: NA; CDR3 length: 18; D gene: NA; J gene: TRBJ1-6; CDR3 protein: CASSVGGPRSSYNSPLHF; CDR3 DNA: TGTGCCAGCAGCGTAGGGGGACCCAGGAGCTCCTATAATTCACCCCTCCACTTT
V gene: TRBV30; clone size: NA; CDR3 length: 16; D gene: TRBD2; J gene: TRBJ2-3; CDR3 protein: CAWNRLAGVSTDTQYF; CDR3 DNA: TGTGCCTGGAACAGACTAGCGGGAGTAAGCACAGATACGCAGTATTTT
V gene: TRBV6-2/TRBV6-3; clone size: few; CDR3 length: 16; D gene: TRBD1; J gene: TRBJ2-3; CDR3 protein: CASSYPGQGYLDTQYF; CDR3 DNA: TGTGCCAGCAGTTACCCGGGACAGGGGTATTTGGATACGCAGTATTTT
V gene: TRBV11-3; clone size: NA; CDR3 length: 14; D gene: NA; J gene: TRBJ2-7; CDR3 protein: CASSFWTGDYEQYF; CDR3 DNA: TGTGCCAGCAGCTTTTGGACTGGAGATTACGAGCAGTACTTC
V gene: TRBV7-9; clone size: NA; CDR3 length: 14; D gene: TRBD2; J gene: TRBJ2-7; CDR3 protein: CASSKLAGVGEQYF; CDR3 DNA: TGTGCCAGCAGCAAACTAGCGGGAGTCGGCGAGCAGTACTTC
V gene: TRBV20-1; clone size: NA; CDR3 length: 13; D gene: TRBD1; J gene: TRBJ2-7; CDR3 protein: CSGMGDRLYEQYF; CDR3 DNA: TGCAGTGGCATGGGGGACAGGCTCTACGAGCAGTACTTC
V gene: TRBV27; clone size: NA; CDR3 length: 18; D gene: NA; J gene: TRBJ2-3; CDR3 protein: CASSLGATWKSTTDTQYF; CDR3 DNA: TGTGCCAGCAGTTTAGGGGCTACATGGAAGTCTACCACAGATACGCAGTATTTT
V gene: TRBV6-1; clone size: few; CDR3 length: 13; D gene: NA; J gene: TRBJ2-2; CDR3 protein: CASLTGSAGELFF; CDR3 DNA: TGTGCCAGCCTTACAGGGTCGGCCGGGGAGCTGTTTTTT
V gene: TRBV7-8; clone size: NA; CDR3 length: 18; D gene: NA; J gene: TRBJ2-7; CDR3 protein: CASISGTGALAGSYEQYF; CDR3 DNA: TGTGCCAGCATCTCCGGGACAGGGGCACTAGCGGGGTCCTACGAGCAGTACTTC
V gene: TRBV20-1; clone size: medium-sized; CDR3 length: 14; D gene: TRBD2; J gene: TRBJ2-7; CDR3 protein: CSARGGTSSYEQYF; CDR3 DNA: TGCAGTGCTAGAGGAGGGACTAGTTCCTACGAGCAGTACTTC
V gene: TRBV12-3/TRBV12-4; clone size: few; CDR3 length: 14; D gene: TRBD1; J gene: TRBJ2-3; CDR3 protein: CASSRRQGADTQYF; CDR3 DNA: TGTGCCAGCAGCCGACGACAGGGGGCGGATACGCAGTATTTT
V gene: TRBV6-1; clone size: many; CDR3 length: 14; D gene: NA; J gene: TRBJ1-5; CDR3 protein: CASSAHTGNQPQHF; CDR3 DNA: TGTGCCAGCAGTGCGCATACGGGCAATCAGCCCCAGCATTTT
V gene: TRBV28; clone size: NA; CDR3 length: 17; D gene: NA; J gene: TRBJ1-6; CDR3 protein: CASSRGWRVVRDSPLHF; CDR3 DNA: TGTGCCAGCAGTCGTGGGTGGCGGGTGGTCCGGGATTCACCCCTCCACTTT
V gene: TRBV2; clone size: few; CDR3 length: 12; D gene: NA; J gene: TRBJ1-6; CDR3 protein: CASSVPNSPLHF; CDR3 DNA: TGTGCCAGCAGTGTACCGAACTCACCCCTCCACTTT
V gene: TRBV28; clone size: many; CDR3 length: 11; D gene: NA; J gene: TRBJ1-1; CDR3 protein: CASSFGGEAFF; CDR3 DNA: TGTGCCAGCAGTTTCGGGGGTGAAGCTTTCTTT
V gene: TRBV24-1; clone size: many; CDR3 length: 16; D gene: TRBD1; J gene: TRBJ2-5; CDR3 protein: CATSDSRDRFQETQYF; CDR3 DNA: TGTGCCACCAGTGATTCCCGGGACAGGTTCCAAGAGACCCAGTACTTC
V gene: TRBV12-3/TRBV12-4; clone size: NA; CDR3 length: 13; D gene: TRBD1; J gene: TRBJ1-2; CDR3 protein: CASSFEGAGGYTF; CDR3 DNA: TGTGCCAGCAGTTTTGAGGGGGCGGGTGGCTACACCTTC
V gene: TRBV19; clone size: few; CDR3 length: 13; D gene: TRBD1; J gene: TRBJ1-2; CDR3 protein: CASSRQGALSYTF; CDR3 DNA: TGTGCCAGTAGCCGACAGGGGGCGTTGAGCTACACCTTC
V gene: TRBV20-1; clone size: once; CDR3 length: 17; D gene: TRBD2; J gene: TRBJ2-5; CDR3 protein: CSARDLSGRAAGETQYF; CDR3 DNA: TGCAGTGCTAGAGACTTGAGCGGGAGGGCCGCCGGGGAGACCCAGTACTTC
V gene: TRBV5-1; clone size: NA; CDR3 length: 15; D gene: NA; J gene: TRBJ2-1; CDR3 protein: CASSLRMGSYNEQFF; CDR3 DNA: TGCGCCAGCAGCTTGCGGATGGGCTCCTACAATGAGCAGTTCTTC
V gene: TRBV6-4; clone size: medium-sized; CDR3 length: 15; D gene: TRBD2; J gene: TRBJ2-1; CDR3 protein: CASSDSSGSGNEQFF; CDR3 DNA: TGTGCCAGCAGTGACTCTAGCGGGAGTGGGAATGAGCAGTTCTTC
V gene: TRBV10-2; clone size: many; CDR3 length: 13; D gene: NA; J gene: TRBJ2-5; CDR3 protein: CASSDYGQETQYF; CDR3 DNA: TGCGCCAGCAGTGATTACGGACAAGAGACCCAGTACTTC
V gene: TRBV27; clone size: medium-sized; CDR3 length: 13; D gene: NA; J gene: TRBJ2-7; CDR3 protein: CASSFREYYEQYF; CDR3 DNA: TGTGCCAGCAGTTTTAGGGAGTACTACGAGCAGTACTTC
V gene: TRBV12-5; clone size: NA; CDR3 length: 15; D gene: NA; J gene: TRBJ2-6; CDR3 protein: CASGPPRAGISVLTF; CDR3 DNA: TGTGCTAGTGGACCCCCACGAGCCGGGATCAGCGTCCTGACTTTC
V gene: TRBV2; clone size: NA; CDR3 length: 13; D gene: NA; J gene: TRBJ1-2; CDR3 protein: CASISTEDTGYTF; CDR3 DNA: TGTGCCAGCATCTCGACGGAGGACACTGGCTACACCTTC